The rows below give T cell receptor beta chains drawn from one sample of a study of tumor-infiltrating lymphocytes in primary liver carcinoma. TCRdb analysed the multiplex PCR reads with MiXCR anew, one entry per CDR3 protein. The sample has roughly 100,000 distinct CDR3 sequences, 55% to 70% seen once. The sample consisted of liver tumor tissue from sampling region 5. All receptors come from a woman aged 55 to 70 with primary liver carcinoma and hepatitis B virus infection. The CDR3 runs from the conserved cysteine through the conserved F or W. Fields, in order: V gene, clone size, D gene, J gene, CDR3 protein, CDR3 DNA. D genes are given only for firm matches. Clone size is shown for a subset of rows, as once, few, many or a class of expanded clone.

>TRBV6-6|NA|NA|TRBJ1-6
CTISTVGPGGDSPLHF
TGTACCATCAGTACCGTAGGCCCGGGGGGGGATTCACCCCTCCACTTT
>TRBV19|NA|TRBD2|TRBJ2-2
CASSKGSGRRTGELFF
TGTGCCAGTAGTAAAGGTAGCGGGAGACGCACCGGGGAGCTGTTTTTT
>TRBV28|NA|TRBD1|TRBJ2-3
CASHSGQGWGTDTQYF
TGTGCCTCACACTCGGGACAGGGGTGGGGCACAGATACGCAGTATTTT
>TRBV7-9|few|TRBD1|TRBJ1-1
CASSRTGTGGTEAFF
TGTGCCAGCAGTCGTACCGGGACAGGGGGCACTGAAGCTTTCTTT
>TRBV11-2|NA|TRBD2|TRBJ2-5
CGSSLSLAGETQHF
TGTGGCAGCAGCTTATCGCTAGCGGGGGAGACCCAACACTTC
>TRBV4-1|NA|NA|TRBJ2-2
CASNQVDMGFPTGELFF
TGCGCCAGCAACCAAGTAGACATGGGATTCCCGACAGGGGAGCTGTTTTTT
>TRBV6-2/TRBV6-3|once|NA|TRBJ2-1
CASRRQSSYNEQFF
TGTGCCAGCAGGCGACAGAGCTCCTACAATGAGCAGTTCTTC
>TRBV6-1|NA|TRBD1|TRBJ2-2
CASTGQGDTWELLF
TGTGCCAGCACCGGACAGGGGGACACCTGGGAGCTGTTATTT
>TRBV29-1|many|TRBD2|TRBJ2-1
CNGGSEHNEQFF
TGCAACGGGGGGAGCGAACACAATGAGCAGTTCTTC
>TRBV6-6|NA|NA|TRBJ2-2
CASSPTCNPNTGELFF
TGTGCCAGCAGCCCAACTTGCAATCCAAACACCGGGGAGCTGTTTTTT
>TRBV11-3|NA|TRBD2|TRBJ2-1
CASSLGGSTNVQSF
TGTGCCAGCAGCTTAGGCGGGAGCACCAATGTGCAGTCCTTC
>TRBV11-2|NA|NA|TRBJ2-2
CARSLGGTHTGELFF
TGTGCCAGGAGCTTAGGAGGGACACACACTGGGGAGCTGTTTTTT
>TRBV28|NA|NA|TRBJ2-1
CASSLRNTRVFEQFF
TGTGCCAGCAGTTTACGTAATACTAGGGTCTTTGAGCAGTTCTTC
>TRBV11-1|NA|NA|TRBJ2-1
CASSLGRNEKFF
TGTGCCAGCAGCCTTGGCAGAAATGAGAAGTTCTTC
>TRBV7-8|NA|TRBD2|TRBJ2-1
CASSLVGTSGTNEQCF
TGTGCCAGCAGCTTAGTTGGGACTAGCGGGACCAATGAACAGTGCTTC
>TRBV6-1|many|NA|TRBJ1-6
CANRGGGNSPLHF
TGTGCCAACCGGGGGGGGGGAAATTCACCCCTCCACTTT
>TRBV11-2|NA|NA|TRBJ2-4
CVSSLDRGGNIKYF
TGTGTCAGCAGCTTAGATCGAGGGGGAAACATTAAGTACTTC
>TRBV4-2|NA|NA|TRBJ1-1
CASGPLEGRGGTEAFF
TGTGCCAGCGGCCCATTGGAAGGTCGCGGGGGCACTGAAGCTTTCTTT
>TRBV11-2|NA|NA|TRBJ2-3
CASRSTASSTDTQYF
TGTGCCAGCAGGTCGACGGCATCTAGCACAGATACACAGTATTTT
>TRBV6-6|NA|NA|TRBJ2-3
CTSSYDGGRTDTQYF
TGTACCAGCAGTTACGACGGGGGTCGCACAGATACGCAGTATTTT
>TRBV7-3|NA|NA|TRBJ2-1
CVSSLGSSSRVDEQFF
TGTGTCAGCAGCTTAGGGAGTAGTTCCAGAGTGGATGAGCAGTTCTTC
>TRBV29-1|many|TRBD2|TRBJ2-1
CSVASGATNEQFF
TGCAGCGTTGCTAGCGGGGCCACTAATGAGCAGTTCTTC
>TRBV4-1|NA|NA|TRBJ2-6
CASSQESRGPGANVLTF
TGCGCCAGCAGTCAAGAGTCACGAGGCCCTGGGGCCAACGTCCTGACTTTC
>TRBV11-3|NA|TRBD2|TRBJ2-2
CASSLGRLAGSTRELVF
TGTGCCAGCAGCTTAGGCAGGCTAGCGGGAAGCACCAGGGAGCTGGTTTTT